Presented here are 21 T cell receptor beta chains from one specimen sequenced in a study of cytomegalovirus exposure and HLA in healthy donors. PCR employed 60 Vbeta and 13 Jbeta primers. Method: immunoSEQ multiplex PCR; TCRdb's copy keeps in-frame clones and lacks some. The table includes about 100,000 clones, over 60% detected once. The sample taken for sequencing was PBMCs. Source of these receptors: a woman in her late teens or twenties in good health and CMV-seropositive.

The chain joins TRBV4-1 to TRBJ2-7, with TRBD1 identical over 7 bases. This CDR3 is 16 amino acids long. Unmatched junction bases numbered 12, after V lost 4 bases and J lost 3 bases. The V gene's germline CDR1 is MGHRA and CDR2 YSYEKL. CDR3 nucleotides: TGCGCCAGCAGCCCGGATGACAGGGTCATGGGCTACGAGCAGTACTTC. It codes for CASSPDDRVMGYEQYF.

The V gene is TRBV29-1, the J gene TRBJ2-1, with D possibly matching TRBD2 (6 bases). Trimming shortened V by 7 bases and J by 0 bases, and 16 bases separated the two germline ends. The CDR3 is 15 amino acids. Germline lookup yields CDR1 SQVTM and CDR2 ANQGSEA. The CDR3 region has the DNA TGCAGCGCCGTGGAGGGTCAGAGCTCCTACAATGAGCAGTTCTTC. Protein sequence: CSAVEGQSSYNEQFF.

The V gene is TRBV4-1, the J gene TRBJ1-1; the match to TRBD1 covers 8 bases. CDR1 and CDR2 from the germline V gene are MGHRA and YSYEKL. This CDR3 contains 15 residues. V lost 3 bases, J lost 1 base, and 4 bases stayed unmatched. DNA of the CDR3: TGCGCCAGCAGCCATGCCGGGACAGGGAACACTGAAGCTTTCTTT. It yields the protein CASSHAGTGNTEAFF.

The V and J genes are TRBV13 and TRBJ1-6; no definite D call. The V gene lost 0 bases and the J gene lost 7 bases, with 10 bases spanning the gap. Germline V lookup: CDR1 PRHDT, CDR2 FYEKMQ (reference sequence). The CDR3 is 15 amino acids. The CDR3: CASSLGEGWNSPLHF. In DNA form, the CDR3 reads TGTGCCAGCAGCTTAGGCGAGGGATGGAATTCACCCCTCCACTTT.

The chain couples TRBV30 to TRBJ2-3; TRBD2 matches at 7 bases. The CDR3 sequence is 14 residues long. With 5 bases clipped from V and 2 bases from J, the junction kept 7 bases outside the gene matches. Germline loops: CDR1 GTSNPN, CDR2 SVGIG (reference sequence). The CDR3 DNA sequence: TGTGCCTGGGGACTAGACTTCTCCACAGATACGCAGTATTTT. The encoded protein is CAWGLDFSTDTQYF. The variable domain in full, completed from reference TRBV30 and TRBJ2-3, reads SQTIHQWPATLVQPVGSPLSLECTVEGTSNPNLYWYRQAAGRGLQLLFYSVGIGQISSEVPQNLSASRPQDRQFILSSKKLLLSDSGFYLCAWGLDFSTDTQYFGPGTRLTVL.

The V gene is TRBV15, the J gene TRBJ1-6; no definite D call. Trimming stripped 3 bases from V and 6 bases from J, with 18 bases between. This CDR3 is 17 amino acids long. In germline, CDR1 is LNHNV, CDR2 YYDKDF (reference sequence). CDR3: CATSRGHGGTSNSPLHF. Here the CDR3 DNA reads TGTGCCACCAGCAGGGGCCATGGTGGCACAAGTAATTCACCCCTCCACTTT.

The CDR3 here is CASTTGLGTDTQYF. The CDR3, as DNA: TGTGCCAGCACAACGGGTTTGGGCACAGATACGCAGTATTTT. The chain employs TRBV28 and TRBJ2-3; D is uncertain. V was shortened by 7 bases and J by 1 base, with 12 bases between the two germline ends. CDR1 MDHEN and CDR2 SYDVKM come from the germline V gene. The CDR3 spans 14 residues. The complete variable domain, with remaining parts taken from reference TRBV28 and TRBJ2-3, reads DVKVTQSSRYLVKRTGEKVFLECVQDMDHENMFWYRQDPGLGLRLIYFSYDVKMKEKGDIPEGYSVSREKKERFSLILESASTNQTSMYLCASTTGLGTDTQYFGPGTRLTVL.

The V and J genes are TRBV27 and TRBJ1-1; TRBD1 might be the D (5 bases). The CDR3 runs to 15 residues. Per the germline V gene, CDR1 is MNHEY and CDR2 is SMNVEV (reference sequence). V lost 5 bases and J lost 1, with 14 bases in between. The CDR3 bases are TGTGCCAGCAGTCGGGGGGAGGTCGGGAACACTGAAGCTTTCTTT. Translating gives CASSRGEVGNTEAFF.

This rearrangement joins TRBV9 to TRBJ2-3; tentative D call: TRBD2 (7 bases). Germline V CDR1 and CDR2: SGDLS, YYNGEE. The V and J ends lost 4 bases and 4 bases respectively, with 16 bases between them. CDR3 size: 15 residues. The CDR3 sequence: CASSPRPGGPDTQYF. CDR3 in DNA: TGTGCCAGCAGCCCCCGTCCGGGGGGCCCAGATACGCAGTATTTT.

This chain uses TRBV6-5 with TRBJ1-6; 10 bases match TRBD1. This CDR3 contains 15 residues. V dropped 4 bases and J dropped 7; count of bases not matched to a gene: 4. Germline V gene lookup returns CDR1 MNHEY and CDR2 SVGAGI. CDR3 region: CASSSTGGANSPLHF. CDR3 sequence (DNA): TGTGCCAGCAGTTCGACAGGGGGCGCGAATTCACCCCTCCACTTT.

The rearrangement uses TRBV18 and TRBJ1-2; no firm D call. Looked up from germline, CDR1 is KGHSH and CDR2 is LQKENI. The CDR3 consists of 14 residues. Deletions cut 1 base from V and 7 bases from J, with 13 bases between. The CDR3 spells CASSPLGFSGGYTF. As DNA, the CDR3 is TGTGCCAGCTCACCACTCGGTTTCTCGGGTGGCTACACCTTC.

The V and J genes are TRBV7-6 and TRBJ2-2; perhaps TRBD2 as D (6 bases). Between the trimmed V and J ends, which lost 5 bases and 1 base, there was a span of 14 bases. The germline V gene has CDR1 SGHVS and CDR2 FNYEAQ. This CDR3 region has 16 residues. CDR3 amino acids: CASSLISGVNTGELFF. CDR3 sequence (DNA): TGTGCCAGCAGCCTGATTAGCGGAGTGAACACCGGGGAGCTGTTTTTT.

J is TRBJ2-2 and V is TRBV2; TRBD2 aligns across 7 bases. CDR3 length: 14 amino acids. After removal of 5 bases from V and 1 base from J, the junction contained 1 base not matched to a gene. CDR1 is SNHLY and CDR2 is FYNNEI in the germline V gene. CDR3 DNA: TGTGCCAGCAGTCCTAGCGGGAACACCGGGGAGCTGTTTTTT. Amino acids: CASSPSGNTGELFF. The variable domain in full, completed from reference TRBV2 and TRBJ2-2, reads EPEVTQTPSHQVTQMGQEVILRCVPISNHLYFYWYRQILGQKVEFLVSFYNNEISEKSEIFDDQFSVERPDGSNFTLKIRSTKLEDSAMYFCASSPSGNTGELFFGEGSRLTVL.

This chain joins TRBV27 and TRBJ1-3, with 7 positions matching TRBD1. This CDR3 has 14 residues. Unmatched junction bases numbered 1, after V lost 4 bases and J lost 1 base. Per germline, CDR1 MNHEY and CDR2 SMNVEV (reference sequence). CDR3 nucleotides: TGTGCCAGCAGTTCGACAGGGTCTGGAAACACCATATATTTT. This codes for CASSSTGSGNTIYF.

This clone was seen a few times. CDR3 in amino acids: CASSPSGGIRTEAFF. The CDR3 DNA is TGTGCCAGCAGCCCCTCAGGGGGTATAAGGACTGAAGCTTTCTTT. This chain joins TRBV27 and TRBJ1-1, with 7 bases fitting TRBD1. The CDR3 is 15 residues long. Looked up from germline, CDR1 is MNHEY and CDR2 is SMNVEV (reference sequence). V trimming: 6 bases; J trimming: 5 bases; junction bases outside the gene matches: 12.

This clone was observed a few times. This chain links TRBV4-2 with TRBJ2-5; D is perhaps TRBD2 (6 bases). The end of the DNA fits TRBJ2-7 better, so the J call may be wrong. Per germline, CDR1 LGHNA and CDR2 YNFKEQ. This CDR3 contains 16 residues. CDR3 loop: CASSQDLGGGGYEQYF. In DNA form, the CDR3 reads TGTGCCAGCAGCCAAGATCTGGGGGGTGGGGGGTACGAGCAGTACTTC.

This clone was seen a single time. V is TRBV20-1 and J is TRBJ1-4; D uncertain. With 2 bases removed from V and 5 bases from J, the gap between germline ends came to 3 bases. Germline CDR1 and CDR2: DFQATT and SNEGSKA (reference sequence). The CDR3 is 11 amino acids. CDR3 nucleotide sequence: TGCAGTGCTAGACGGAATGAAAAACTGTTTTTT. This translates into CSARRNEKLFF.

This clone was found a few times. The chain carries TRBV28 and TRBJ2-2, with D perhaps TRBD1 (5 bases). This CDR3 contains 13 residues. Looked up from germline, CDR1 is MDHEN and CDR2 is SYDVKM. The V gene lost 6 bases and the J gene lost 4 bases, with 9 bases spanning the gap. The CDR3 loop reads CASRAGITGELFF. CDR3 sequence (DNA): TGTGCCAGCAGGGCAGGGATCACCGGGGAGCTGTTTTTT.

The J gene is TRBJ2-7, the V gene TRBV4-1; TRBD1 might be the D (6 bases). Per germline, CDR1 MGHRA and CDR2 YSYEKL. V lost 4 bases, J lost 2 bases, and 15 bases lay in between. The CDR3 contains 15 residues. In DNA, the CDR3 is TGCGCCAGCAGCCGTACAGGGTCCCAGCCCTACGAGCAGTACTTC. Protein product: CASSRTGSQPYEQYF.

The chain recombines TRBV7-3 with TRBJ2-1; D might be TRBD2 (5 bases). Trimming pared 5 bases from V and 8 bases from J, leaving 16 bases between. The CDR3 has 14 residues. Germline V gene lookup returns CDR1 SGHTA and CDR2 FQGTGA. The CDR3 region has the DNA TGTGCCAGCAGCCAAGGGATGTACGGGGATGAGCAGTTCTTC. Protein sequence: CASSQGMYGDEQFF.

The rearrangement joins TRBV5-1 to TRBJ2-1; 8 bases are shared with TRBD2. Germline trimming cut 3 bases from V and 7 bases from J; bases unmatched to any gene: 9. Germline loops: CDR1 SGHRS, CDR2 YFSETQ. CDR3 length equals 15 residues. This CDR3 reads CASSSISGNVNEQFF. The CDR3 DNA sequence: TGCGCCAGCAGCTCAATTAGCGGGAACGTAAATGAGCAGTTCTTC.